This TCR beta chain emerged from a study of blood T cell repertoires in COVID-19. Method: immunoSEQ multiplex PCR; TCRdb's copy keeps in-frame clones and lacks some. The sample consists of roughly 410,000 clones, about 91% of them appearing once. The junction had 9 bases not matched to a gene; V was cut back by 6 bases and J by 0 bases. Germline loops: CDR1 LNHDA, CDR2 SQIVND (reference sequence). CDR3 length equals 17 residues. This TCR came from a woman aged 40 to 50 with COVID-19, enrolled during active disease. The sample comprised peripheral blood. This chain connects TRBV19 to TRBJ1-5; 9 positions agree with TRBD1. Here the CDR3 reads CASRGDRAGYSNQPQHF. CDR3 nucleotides: TGTGCCAGTAGGGGGGACAGGGCGGGATATAGCAATCAGCCCCAGCATTTT.